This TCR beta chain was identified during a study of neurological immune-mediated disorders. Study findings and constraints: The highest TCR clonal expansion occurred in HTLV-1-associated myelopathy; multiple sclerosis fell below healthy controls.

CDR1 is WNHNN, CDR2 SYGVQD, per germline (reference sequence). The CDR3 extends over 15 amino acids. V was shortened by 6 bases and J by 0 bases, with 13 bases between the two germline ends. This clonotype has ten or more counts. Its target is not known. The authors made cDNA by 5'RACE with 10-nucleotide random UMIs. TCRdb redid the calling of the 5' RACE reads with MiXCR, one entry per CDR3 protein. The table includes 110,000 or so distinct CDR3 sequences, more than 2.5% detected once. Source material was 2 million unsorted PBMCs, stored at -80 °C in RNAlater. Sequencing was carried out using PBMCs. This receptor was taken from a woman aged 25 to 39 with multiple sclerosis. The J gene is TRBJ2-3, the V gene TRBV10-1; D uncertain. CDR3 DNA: TGCGCCAGCAGCCGGACGCCCCGAAGCACAGATACGCAGTATTTT. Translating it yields CASSRTPRSTDTQYF.